The 5 T cell receptor beta chains reported below all come from one sample, sequenced in a study of blood T cell repertoires in COVID-19. Data came from immunoSEQ multiplex PCR; TCRdb stores just in-frame clones and leaves some out. The profile covers about 80,000 clones, with over 80% appearing a single time and about 5.6% taken by the ten largest. The sequencing input was peripheral blood. The receptors come from a man aged 55 to 70 with active or convalescent COVID-19.

The rearrangement joins TRBV7-2 to TRBJ1-1; TRBD1 aligns across 8 bases. The CDR3 length is 14 residues. The V gene's germline CDR1 is SGHTA and CDR2 FQGNSA. Trimming took 6 bases from V and 1 from J; bases not matched to a gene: 4. CDR3 in amino acids: CASRTGTGNTEAFF. Written as DNA, the CDR3 is TGTGCCAGCAGAACCGGGACAGGGAACACTGAAGCTTTCTTT.

The gene calls are TRBV7-9 and TRBJ1-1, with a weak D call TRBD1 (6 bases). V was cut by 4 bases and J by 4 bases, with 13 bases left in between. The CDR3 contains 14 residues. The germline CDR1 and CDR2 sequences are SEHNR and FQNEAQ (reference sequence). The CDR3 region is CASSSEYRATEAFF. The CDR3 nucleotides read TGTGCCAGCAGCTCAGAGTACAGGGCCACTGAAGCTTTCTTT.

The count of this clone is one. The chain couples TRBV7-3 to TRBJ2-2; D might be TRBD1 (5 bases). Germline V gene lookup returns CDR1 SGHTA and CDR2 FQGTGA. The CDR3 covers 14 residues. V lost 0 bases, J lost 6 bases, and 8 bases lay in between. In DNA form, the CDR3 reads TGTGCCAGCAGCTTAACAGGGGTCGCCGGGGAGCTGTTTTTT. It encodes CASSLTGVAGELFF. The whole variable domain, remainder taken from reference TRBV7-3 and TRBJ2-2, is GAGVSQTPSNKVTEKGKYVELRCDPISGHTALYWYRQSLGQGPEFLIYFQGTGAADDSGLPNDRFFAVRPEGSVSTLKIQRTERGDSAVYLCASSLTGVAGELFFGEGSRLTVL.

The chain links TRBV18 to TRBJ1-4; D is uncertain. The germline CDR1 and CDR2 sequences are KGHSH and LQKENI. V dropped 1 base and J dropped 5 bases, with 11 bases sitting between them. The CDR3 totals 15 residues. The CDR3 bases are TGTGCCAGCTCACCACGCGAACTTCTGAATGAAAAACTGTTTTTT. Translation: CASSPRELLNEKLFF.

The genes are TRBV7-6 and TRBJ2-2; 7 positions match TRBD2. This CDR3 comprises 16 residues. Trimming removed 8 bases from V and 5 bases from J; junction bases left unmatched: 14. The germline CDR1 and CDR2 sequences are SGHVS and FNYEAQ. CDR3 protein: CASASGTFSLTGELFF. CDR3 in DNA: TGTGCCAGCGCCAGCGGGACTTTCTCCTTAACCGGGGAGCTGTTTTTT.